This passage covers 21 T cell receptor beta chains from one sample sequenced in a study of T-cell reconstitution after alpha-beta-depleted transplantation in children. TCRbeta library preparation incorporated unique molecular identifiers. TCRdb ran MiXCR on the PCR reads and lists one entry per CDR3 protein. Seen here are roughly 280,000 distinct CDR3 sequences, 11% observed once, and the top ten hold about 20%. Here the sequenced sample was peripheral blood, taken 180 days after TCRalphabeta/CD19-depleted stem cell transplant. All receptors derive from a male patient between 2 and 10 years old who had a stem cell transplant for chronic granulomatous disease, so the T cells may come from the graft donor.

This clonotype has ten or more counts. DNA for the CDR3: TGCGCCAGCAGCAGGGACACGTATAATTCACCCCTCCACTTT. Its translation is CASSRDTYNSPLHF. The chain couples TRBV5-1 to TRBJ1-6; D is perhaps TRBD1 (6 bases). This CDR3 spans 14 amino acids. Trimming left V 4 bases short and J 4 bases short, with 9 bases between. Germline lookup yields CDR1 SGHRS and CDR2 YFSETQ.

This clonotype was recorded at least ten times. For the CDR3, the DNA is TGCAGTGCTGCGCCTAGCGGGGCTTACTACGAGCAGTACTTC. Protein product: CSAAPSGAYYEQYF. V is TRBV20-1 and J is TRBJ2-7; 9 bases fit TRBD2. In germline, CDR1 is DFQATT, CDR2 SNEGSKA (reference sequence). J lost 3 bases, V lost 5 bases, and 8 bases had no gene match. The length of the CDR3 is 14 residues.

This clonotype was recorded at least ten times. The CDR3 sequence: CSVEPRLYNEQFF. In DNA, the CDR3 is TGCAGCGTTGAACCCAGGCTGTACAATGAGCAGTTCTTC. The genes are TRBV29-1 and TRBJ2-1; no clear D. Between the trimmed V and J ends, which lost 2 bases and 4 bases, there was a span of 9 bases. From germline, CDR1 is SQVTM and CDR2 ANQGSEA. The CDR3 contains 13 residues.

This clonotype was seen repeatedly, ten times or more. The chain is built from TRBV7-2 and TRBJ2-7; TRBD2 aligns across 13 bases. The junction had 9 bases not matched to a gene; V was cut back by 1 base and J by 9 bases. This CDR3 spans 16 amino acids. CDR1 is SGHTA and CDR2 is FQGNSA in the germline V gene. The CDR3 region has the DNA TGTGCCAGCAGCTTAGGAACTAGCGGGGGGGCATTTCGGCAGTACTTC. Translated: CASSLGTSGGAFRQYF.

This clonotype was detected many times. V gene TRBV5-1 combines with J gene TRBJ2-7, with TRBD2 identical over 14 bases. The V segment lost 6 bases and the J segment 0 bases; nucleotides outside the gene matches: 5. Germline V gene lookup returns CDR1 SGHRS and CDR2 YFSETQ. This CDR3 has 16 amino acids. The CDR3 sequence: CASTGLAGGSSYEQYF. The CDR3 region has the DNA TGCGCCAGCACCGGACTAGCGGGAGGAAGCTCCTACGAGCAGTACTTC.

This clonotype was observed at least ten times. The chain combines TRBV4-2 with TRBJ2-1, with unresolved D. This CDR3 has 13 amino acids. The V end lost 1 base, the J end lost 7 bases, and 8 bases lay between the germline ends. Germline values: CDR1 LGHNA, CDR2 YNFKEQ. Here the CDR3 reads CASSQVRGNEQFF. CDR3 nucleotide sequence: TGTGCCAGCAGCCAAGTTCGTGGAAATGAGCAGTTCTTC.

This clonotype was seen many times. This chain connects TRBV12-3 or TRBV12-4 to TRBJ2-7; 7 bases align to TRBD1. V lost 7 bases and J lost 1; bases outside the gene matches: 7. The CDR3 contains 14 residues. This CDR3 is CASKLTGMSYEQYF. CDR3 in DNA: TGTGCCAGCAAACTGACAGGGATGTCCTACGAGCAGTACTTC.

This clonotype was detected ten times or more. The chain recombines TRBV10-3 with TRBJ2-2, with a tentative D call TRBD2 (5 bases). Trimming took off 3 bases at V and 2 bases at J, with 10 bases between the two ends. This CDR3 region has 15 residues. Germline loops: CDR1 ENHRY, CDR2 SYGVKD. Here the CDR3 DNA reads TGTGCCATCAGTGAAACTAGTGTCAACACCGGGGAGCTGTTTTTT. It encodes CAISETSVNTGELFF.

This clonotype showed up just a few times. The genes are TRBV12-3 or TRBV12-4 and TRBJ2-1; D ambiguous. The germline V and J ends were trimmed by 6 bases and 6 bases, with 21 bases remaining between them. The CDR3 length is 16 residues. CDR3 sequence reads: CASRPTKLFIGNEQFF. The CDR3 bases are TGTGCCAGCAGGCCCACTAAATTATTTATCGGCAATGAGCAGTTCTTC.

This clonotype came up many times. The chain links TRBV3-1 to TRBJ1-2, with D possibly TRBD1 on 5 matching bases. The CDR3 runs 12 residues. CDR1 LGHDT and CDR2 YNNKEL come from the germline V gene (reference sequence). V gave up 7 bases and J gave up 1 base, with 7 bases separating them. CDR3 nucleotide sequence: TGTGCCAGCACCCAGGGTAACTATGGCTACACCTTC. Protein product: CASTQGNYGYTF.

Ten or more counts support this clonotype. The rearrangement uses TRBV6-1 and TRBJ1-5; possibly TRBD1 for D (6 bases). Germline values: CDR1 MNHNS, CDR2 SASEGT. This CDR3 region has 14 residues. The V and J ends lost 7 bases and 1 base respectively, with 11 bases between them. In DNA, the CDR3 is TGTGCCAGCAAAAAAGGACAGAGCAATCAGCCCCAGCATTTT. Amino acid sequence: CASKKGQSNQPQHF.

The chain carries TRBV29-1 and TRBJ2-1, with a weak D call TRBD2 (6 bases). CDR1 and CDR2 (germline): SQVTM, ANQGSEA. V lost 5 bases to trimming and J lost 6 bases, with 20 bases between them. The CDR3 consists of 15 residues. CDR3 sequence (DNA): TGCAGCGTTAAACCCCCTCGCGGGACCCGCAATGAGCAGTTCTTC. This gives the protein CSVKPPRGTRNEQFF.

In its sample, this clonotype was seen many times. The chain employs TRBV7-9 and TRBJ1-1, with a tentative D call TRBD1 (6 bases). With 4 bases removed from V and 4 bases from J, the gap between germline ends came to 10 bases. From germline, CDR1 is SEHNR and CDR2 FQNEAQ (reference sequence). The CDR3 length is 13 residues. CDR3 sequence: CASSWTDPTEAFF. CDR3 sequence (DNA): TGTGCCAGCAGCTGGACAGATCCCACTGAAGCTTTCTTT.

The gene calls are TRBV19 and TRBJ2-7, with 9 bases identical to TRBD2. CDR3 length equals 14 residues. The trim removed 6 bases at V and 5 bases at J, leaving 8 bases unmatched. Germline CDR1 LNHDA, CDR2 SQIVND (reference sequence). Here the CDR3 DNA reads TGTGCCAGTAGCCTGGGACTAGCTATCCACGAGCAGTACTTC. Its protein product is CASSLGLAIHEQYF.

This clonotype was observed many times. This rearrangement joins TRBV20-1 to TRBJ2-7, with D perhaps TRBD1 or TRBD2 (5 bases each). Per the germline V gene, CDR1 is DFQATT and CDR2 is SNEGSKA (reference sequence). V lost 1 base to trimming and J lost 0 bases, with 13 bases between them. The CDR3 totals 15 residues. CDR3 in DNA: TGCAGTGCTAGAGCACTTGGGGACGGCTCCTACGAGCAGTACTTC. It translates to CSARALGDGSYEQYF.

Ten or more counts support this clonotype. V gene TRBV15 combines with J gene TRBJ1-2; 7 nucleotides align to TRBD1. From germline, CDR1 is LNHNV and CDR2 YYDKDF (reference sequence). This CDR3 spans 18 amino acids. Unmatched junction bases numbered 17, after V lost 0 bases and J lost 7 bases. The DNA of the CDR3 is TGTGCCACCAGCAGAGAAAGGCCAGGGGGAAAGATCGAGGGTGGCTACACCTTC. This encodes CATSRERPGGKIEGGYTF.

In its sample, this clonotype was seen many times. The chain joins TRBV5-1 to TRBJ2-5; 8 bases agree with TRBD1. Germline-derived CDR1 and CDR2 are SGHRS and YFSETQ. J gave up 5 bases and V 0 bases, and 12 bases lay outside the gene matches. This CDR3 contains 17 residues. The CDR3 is CASSLAGGQGVGETQYF. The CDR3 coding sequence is TGCGCCAGCAGCTTGGCCGGCGGACAGGGCGTAGGGGAGACCCAGTACTTC. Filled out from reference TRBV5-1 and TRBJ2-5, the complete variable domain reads KAGVTQTPRYLIKTRGQQVTLSCSPISGHRSVSWYQQTPGQGLQFLFEYFSETQRNKGNFPGRFSGRQFSNSRSEMNVSTLELGDSALYLCASSLAGGQGVGETQYFGPGTRLLVL.

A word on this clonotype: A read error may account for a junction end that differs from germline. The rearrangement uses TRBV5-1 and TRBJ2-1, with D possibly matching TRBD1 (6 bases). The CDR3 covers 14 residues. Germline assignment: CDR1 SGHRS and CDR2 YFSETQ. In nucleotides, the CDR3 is TGCGCAAGCAGCTGGGACATACCCTACCATGAGCAGTTCTTC. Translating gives CASSWDIPYHEQFF.

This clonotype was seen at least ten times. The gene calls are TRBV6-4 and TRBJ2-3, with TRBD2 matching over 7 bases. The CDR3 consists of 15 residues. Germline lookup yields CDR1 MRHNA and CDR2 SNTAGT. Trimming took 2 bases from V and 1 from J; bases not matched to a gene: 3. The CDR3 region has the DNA TGTGCCAGCAGTGACACCGCGGGAGGCACAGATACGCAGTATTTT. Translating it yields CASSDTAGGTDTQYF.

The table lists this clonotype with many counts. CDR3: CASSQAWRAKKGEQFF. In DNA form, the CDR3 reads TGTGCCAGCAGCCAAGCGTGGCGGGCAAAAAAGGGTGAGCAGTTCTTC. The chain links TRBV13 to TRBJ2-1; tentatively, D is TRBD2 (5 bases). Trimming removed 5 bases from V and 9 bases from J, with 23 bases in between. This CDR3 region has 16 residues. Germline V gene data show CDR1 as PRHDT and CDR2 as FYEKMQ (reference sequence).

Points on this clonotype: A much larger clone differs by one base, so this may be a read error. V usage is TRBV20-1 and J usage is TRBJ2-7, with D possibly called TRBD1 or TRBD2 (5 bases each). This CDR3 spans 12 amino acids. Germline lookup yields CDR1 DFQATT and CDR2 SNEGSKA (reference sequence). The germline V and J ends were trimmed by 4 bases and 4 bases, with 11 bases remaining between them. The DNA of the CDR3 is TGCAGTGCTACCGACTGGGGGTACGAGCAGTACTTC. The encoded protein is CSATDWGYEQYF.